Presented here are 20 T cell receptor beta chains from one specimen sequenced in a study of blood T cell repertoires in COVID-19. Sequenced by immunoSEQ multiplex PCR; TCRdb stores in-frame clones only, minus some. Of some 340,000 clones in the sample, around 86% were seen once. The specimen sequenced was PBMCs or T cells enriched from blood (not recorded which). The source of these receptors is a woman aged 50 to 60 who had recovered from COVID-19.

Details on this clone: Other DNA sequences of this sample code for an identical CDR3. The J gene is TRBJ1-2, the V gene TRBV11-2, with D possibly being TRBD1 (5 bases). The CDR3 has 15 residues. In germline, CDR1 is SGHAT, CDR2 FQNNGV. V lost 6 bases to trimming and J lost 7 bases, with 21 bases between them. CDR3 region: CASSPPGQERGGYTF. In nucleotides, the CDR3 is TGTGCCAGCAGTCCCCCGGGCCAGGAAAGGGGTGGCTACACCTTC.

This clone has only a few counts. The rearrangement joins TRBV7-2 to TRBJ1-2; 9 nucleotides line up with TRBD1. Germline CDR1 is SGHTA and CDR2 is FQGNSA. The CDR3 totals 16 residues. Germline trimming cut 5 bases from V and 3 bases from J; bases unmatched to any gene: 10. CDR3 loop: CASSPFRDRVDYGYTF. CDR3 bases: TGTGCCAGCAGCCCCTTCCGGGACAGGGTCGACTATGGCTACACCTTC.

The gene calls are TRBV27 and TRBJ2-3; D may be TRBD1 (5 bases). CDR1 and CDR2 from the germline V gene are MNHEY and SMNVEV (reference sequence). Deletions cut 6 bases from V and 6 bases from J, with 28 bases between. This CDR3 contains 18 residues. The CDR3 reads CASSPTPQDTPQRDTQYF. In DNA, the CDR3 is TGTGCCAGCAGCCCGACACCCCAGGACACCCCCCAAAGGGATACGCAGTATTTT.

This chain uses TRBV5-1 with TRBJ2-7; 16 bases match TRBD2. The CDR3 has 16 residues. With 4 bases clipped from V and 3 bases from J, the junction kept 4 bases outside the gene matches. The germline CDR1 and CDR2 sequences are SGHRS and YFSETQ. DNA for the CDR3: TGCGCCAGCAGCAAGGGGACTAGCGGGAGGGGCTACGAGCAGTACTTC. Protein sequence: CASSKGTSGRGYEQYF.

The J gene is TRBJ1-2, the V gene TRBV3-1 (or the pseudogene TRBV3-2), with 9 bases lining up with TRBD1. Unmatched junction bases numbered 4, after V lost 3 bases and J lost 5 bases. Germline CDR1 reads LGHDT; CDR2 reads YNNKEL (reference sequence). The CDR3 runs to 14 residues. The CDR3 loop reads CASSQGQGGYGYTF. CDR3 sequence (DNA): TGTGCCAGCAGCCAGGGACAGGGAGGTTATGGCTACACCTTC.

This chain joins TRBV7-3 and TRBJ1-2; 10 nucleotides agree with TRBD1. The CDR3 runs 15 residues. V shed 5 bases and J 8 bases; nucleotides not matched to a gene: 11. The germline CDR1 and CDR2 sequences are SGHTA and FQGTGA. DNA for the CDR3: TGTGCCAGCAGCGAACCCGGGACAGGGGCCGGGGGCTACACCTTC. Amino acid sequence: CASSEPGTGAGGYTF.

The chain has TRBV6-2 or TRBV6-3 and TRBJ2-7; D not certain. The CDR3 has 12 amino acids. Germline-derived CDR1 and CDR2 are MNHEY and SVGEGT. Trimming took 5 bases from V and 1 from J, leaving 6 bases between them. The CDR3 DNA sequence: TGTGCCAGCAGTCTACTGTCCTACGAGCAGTACTTC. Translating it yields CASSLLSYEQYF.

This clone has only a few counts. Here the CDR3 reads CASSPNTGQPQHF. The DNA for the CDR3 is TGTGCCAGCAGTCCCAACACGGGGCAGCCCCAGCATTTT. The chain joins TRBV6-5 to TRBJ1-5; D gene ambiguous. The CDR3 extends over 13 amino acids. Trimming took off 5 bases at V and 7 bases at J, with 12 bases between the two ends. Germline CDR1 and CDR2: MNHEY and SVGAGI.

As regards this clone: Other DNA sequences in the sample encode the same CDR3. The chain combines TRBV7-3 with TRBJ1-1; D remains ambiguous. CDR1 SGHTA and CDR2 FQGTGA come from the germline V gene. This CDR3 has 13 residues. With 0 bases removed from V and 1 base from J, the gap between germline ends came to 3 bases. CDR3 protein: CASSLTRNTEAFF. The CDR3, as DNA: TGTGCCAGCAGCTTAACGAGGAACACTGAAGCTTTCTTT.

This clone was recorded only once. The same CDR3 arises from other DNA sequences in this sample as well. The chain employs TRBV19 and TRBJ2-6; 10 bases map to TRBD1. Trimming cost V 4 bases and J 4 bases; bases outside gene matches: 7. Germline CDR1 and CDR2: LNHDA and SQIVND (reference sequence). This CDR3 spans 17 amino acids. The CDR3 DNA follows: TGTGCCAGTAGTAGGACAGGGGGATTCTCCGGGGCCAACGTCCTGACTTTC. Protein product: CASSRTGGFSGANVLTF.

The CDR3 sequence is CASSLAAGVVRELFF. The CDR3 region has the DNA TGTGCCAGCAGCTTAGCGGCGGGAGTCGTCCGGGAGCTGTTTTTT. The chain joins TRBV7-2 to TRBJ2-2; 7 bases line up with TRBD2. Per germline, CDR1 SGHTA and CDR2 FQGNSA. This CDR3 has 15 amino acids. The V gene end was trimmed by 0 bases and the J gene end by 9 bases; junction bases not matched to a gene: 7.

This chain links TRBV9 with TRBJ2-3; TRBD2 agrees at 11 bases. CDR3 length: 15 amino acids. Germline V CDR1 and CDR2: SGDLS, YYNGEE. The V segment lost 0 bases and the J segment 4 bases; nucleotides outside the gene matches: 1. CDR3 nucleotides: TGTGCCAGCAGCGTAGCTAGCGGGGGGTCAGATACGCAGTATTTT. This sequence encodes CASSVASGGSDTQYF.

The chain is built from TRBV7-2 and TRBJ2-1; 9 positions agree with TRBD2. CDR3 length: 15 residues. Germline CDR1 reads SGHTA; CDR2 reads FQGNSA. Losses at the gene ends were 6 bases for V and 1 base for J; bases not matched to a gene: 4. CDR3: CASSMSGGSYNEQFF. CDR3 in DNA: TGTGCCAGCAGTATGAGCGGGGGGTCCTACAATGAGCAGTTCTTC.

With respect to this clone: This CDR3 is also generated by other DNA sequences in the sample. The V call is TRBV6-5, the J call TRBJ1-6; 8 nucleotides align to TRBD1. With V trimmed by 6 bases and J by 10 bases, 8 bases remained unmatched. Germline V lookup: CDR1 MNHEY, CDR2 SVGAGI. CDR3 length equals 14 residues. DNA of the CDR3: TGTGCCAGCAGACCCGGACAGGGCAACTCACCCCTCCACTTT. It translates to CASRPGQGNSPLHF.

This chain connects TRBV5-6 to TRBJ2-1; 7 bases fit TRBD2. After removal of 1 base from V and 2 bases from J, the junction contained 15 bases not matched to a gene. Germline-derived CDR1 and CDR2 are SGHDT and YYEEEE. The length of the CDR3 is 19 residues. The CDR3 loop reads CASSLTQGGGRAAYNEQFF. The DNA for the CDR3 is TGTGCCAGCAGCTTGACACAAGGTGGGGGGAGGGCCGCCTACAATGAGCAGTTCTTC.

CDR3 coding DNA: TGTGCCTGGAGGGACGGGGGTAGCTATGGCTACACCTTC. Its protein is CAWRDGGSYGYTF. The chain links TRBV30 to TRBJ1-2, with D maybe TRBD1 (5 bases). The CDR3 is 13 residues long. The germline V and J ends were trimmed by 3 bases and 4 bases, with 12 bases remaining between them. CDR1 and CDR2 (germline): GTSNPN, SVGIG (reference sequence).

The chain is built from TRBV11-2 and TRBJ2-1, with 8 positions matching TRBD2. The CDR3 runs to 13 residues. The germline gives CDR1 SGHAT, CDR2 FQNNGV. Germline trimming cut 1 base from V and 9 bases from J; bases unmatched to any gene: 2. CDR3 DNA sequence: TGTGCCAGCAGCTTAGGGGGACTAGGTGAGCAGTTCTTC. This codes for CASSLGGLGEQFF.

A word on this clone: Additional DNA sequences in this sample encode the identical CDR3. This chain joins TRBV19 and TRBJ1-1; D remains ambiguous. The CDR3 is 14 amino acids. Deletions cut 1 base from V and 0 bases from J, with 6 bases between. Germline lookup yields CDR1 LNHDA and CDR2 SQIVND (reference sequence). Here the CDR3 DNA reads TGTGCCAGTAGTATAGGTACAGTGAACACTGAAGCTTTCTTT. Translation gives CASSIGTVNTEAFF.

J is TRBJ2-1 and V is TRBV7-2; possible D gene TRBD2, 6 bases. From germline, CDR1 is SGHTA and CDR2 FQGNSA. Between the trimmed V and J ends, which lost 1 base and 8 bases, there was a span of 12 bases. The CDR3 runs to 14 residues. The CDR3 loop reads CASSLGLVGDEQFF. CDR3 DNA sequence: TGTGCCAGCAGCTTAGGACTAGTTGGCGATGAGCAGTTCTTC.

The rearrangement links TRBV4-2 to TRBJ2-2; D gene uncertain. Trimming pared 3 bases from V and 7 bases from J, leaving 18 bases between. Germline V gene sequence: CDR1 LGHNA, CDR2 YNFKEQ. CDR3 length equals 16 residues. CDR3 bases: TGTGCCAGCAGCCAGCCTCCCCCCCAGGTGGGCGGGGAGCTGTTTTTT. Translated: CASSQPPPQVGGELFF.